A single sample gave rise to the 25 T cell receptor beta chains below, sequenced in a study of PD-1 blockade in mismatch repair-deficient tumors. Sequencing was performed with immunoSEQ multiplex PCR; in TCRdb, only in-frame clones are kept and a portion is missing. The sample lists roughly 110,000 clones; over 60% were seen once. The sample was peripheral blood, taken 60 weeks after starting pembrolizumab. The source of these receptors is an adult with mismatch repair-deficient cancer.

V gene TRBV7-9 combines with J gene TRBJ2-3; 11 bases line up with TRBD1. The germline V gene has CDR1 SEHNR and CDR2 FQNEAQ (reference sequence). Trimming cost V 5 bases and J 3 bases; bases outside gene matches: 10. The CDR3 runs 17 residues. The CDR3 is CASSKTDRDRGTDTQYF. CDR3 DNA sequence: TGTGCCAGCAGCAAGACTGATAGGGACAGGGGGACAGATACGCAGTATTTT.

CDR3 in amino acids: CASSSMVGSPYNEQFF. DNA of the CDR3: TGTGCCAGCAGCTCAATGGTAGGGAGTCCCTACAATGAGCAGTTCTTC. The genes are TRBV11-1 and TRBJ2-1; possible D gene TRBD2, 5 bases. This CDR3 is 16 amino acids long. V lost 4 bases and J lost 2, with 15 bases in between. In germline, CDR1 is SGHAT, CDR2 FQDESV (reference sequence).

The CDR3, as DNA: TGTGCCAGCACCCGAAGTCAGGGTGGAGTTAATGAAAAACTGTTTTTT. The encoded protein is CASTRSQGGVNEKLFF. J is TRBJ1-4 and V is TRBV25-1, with a possible D match to TRBD1 (5 bases). The V and J ends lost 7 bases and 4 bases respectively, with 19 bases between them. CDR3 size: 16 residues. Per germline, CDR1 MGHDK and CDR2 SYGVNS.

The chain is built from TRBV9 and TRBJ1-2; D is unresolved. V was clipped by 6 bases and J by 2 bases, with 8 bases between them. CDR3 length: 12 amino acids. CDR1 SGDLS and CDR2 YYNGEE come from the germline V gene. The CDR3 bases are TGTGCCAGCACCAAGGACAACTATGGCTACACCTTC. Its translation is CASTKDNYGYTF. Complete variable domain (other parts from reference TRBV9 and TRBJ1-2): DSGVTQTPKHLITATGQRVTLRCSPRSGDLSVYWYQQSLDQGLQFLIQYYNGEERAKGNILERFSAQQFPDLHSELNLSSLELGDSALYFCASTKDNYGYTFGSGTRLTVV.

This chain uses TRBV7-9 with TRBJ1-4; D might be TRBD1 (5 bases). V gave up 3 bases and J gave up 0 bases, with 8 bases separating them. Germline CDR1 and CDR2: SEHNR and FQNEAQ (reference sequence). The CDR3 spans 15 residues. CDR3 DNA sequence: TGTGCCAGCAGCTTTGGGGGTACAACTAATGAAAAACTGTTTTTT. The encoded protein is CASSFGGTTNEKLFF.

This clone was seen a handful of times. The chain couples TRBV11-3 to TRBJ1-1; no reliable D call. Germline loops: CDR1 SGHNT, CDR2 YENEEA. Deletions cut 4 bases from V and 3 bases from J, with 3 bases between. This CDR3 comprises 11 residues. CDR3 protein: CASSSDTEAFF. The CDR3 DNA reads as TGTGCCAGCAGCTCGGACACTGAAGCTTTCTTT.

The CDR3 nucleotides read TGTGCCTGGAAACTAACAGGGGCCTCCGGGGAGCTGTTTTTT. Translation: CAWKLTGASGELFF. This chain uses TRBV30 with TRBJ2-2; TRBD1 matches 7 bases. V trimming: 4 bases; J trimming: 6 bases; junction bases outside the gene matches: 8. CDR1 GTSNPN and CDR2 SVGIG come from the germline V gene (reference sequence). CDR3 size: 14 residues.

The chain couples TRBV6-1 to TRBJ1-4; D not certain. V was shortened by 1 base and J by 4 bases, with 10 bases between the two germline ends. Germline CDR1 reads MNHNS; CDR2 reads SASEGT. The CDR3 runs to 15 residues. CDR3 amino acids: CASSEGASVNEKLFF. CDR3 DNA: TGTGCCAGCAGTGAAGGGGCTAGTGTTAATGAAAAACTGTTTTTT.

There are a few counts of this clone. The genes are TRBV5-4 and TRBJ2-1; 8 nucleotides align to TRBD1. Germline assignment: CDR1 SGHNT and CDR2 YYREEE (reference sequence). This CDR3 comprises 16 residues. V dropped 4 bases and J dropped 7; count of bases not matched to a gene: 13. CDR3 sequence: CASSQSGGRGVNEQFF. The CDR3 DNA sequence: TGTGCCAGCAGCCAATCAGGGGGCCGCGGGGTTAATGAGCAGTTCTTC.

The CDR3 DNA is TGTGCCAGCCGGAAGGGGGGGATAAGCAATCAGCCCCAGCATTTT. Translation gives CASRKGGISNQPQHF. The chain combines TRBV19 with TRBJ1-5, with D possibly TRBD1 on 6 matching bases. V was clipped by 9 bases and J by 1 base, with 16 bases between them. The CDR3 is made up of 15 amino acids. Germline V gene lookup returns CDR1 LNHDA and CDR2 SQIVND (reference sequence).

This clone has just a few counts. The CDR3 DNA is TGTGCAAGTCGCTCAGCTGAGTGTCAAGGGGATGGAGAAAAACTGTTTTTT. Its protein is CASRSAECQGDGEKLFF. The chain recombines TRBV12-2 with TRBJ1-4; TRBD1 is the table's D call, not checked against the DNA. TRBV12-2 is classified as a pseudogene. The CDR3 contains 17 residues.

This rearrangement joins TRBV7-2 to TRBJ2-1; D may match TRBD1 or TRBD2 (6 bases each). V lost 5 bases and J 9 bases, leaving 14 bases between the germline ends. The CDR3 contains 13 residues. The V gene's germline CDR1 is SGHTA and CDR2 FQGNSA. The CDR3 region has the DNA TGTGCCAGCAGCGAGACGGGGGCTCGTGAGCAGTTCTTC. This sequence encodes CASSETGAREQFF. Supplemented by reference TRBV7-2 and TRBJ2-1, the full variable domain reads GAGVSQSPSNKVTEKGKDVELRCDPISGHTALYWYRQSLGQGLEFLIYFQGNSAPDKSGLPSDRFSAERTGGSVSTLTIQRTQQEDSAVYLCASSETGAREQFFGPGTRLTVL.

The rearrangement joins TRBV9 to TRBJ2-5, with a weak D call TRBD2 (6 bases). This CDR3 has 15 residues. Between the trimmed V and J ends, which lost 3 bases and 5 bases, there was a span of 17 bases. Germline V gene data show CDR1 as SGDLS and CDR2 as YYNGEE. The chain's CDR3 is CASSAGDFKGETQYF. The CDR3 DNA is TGTGCCAGCAGCGCCGGGGACTTCAAGGGGGAGACCCAGTACTTC.

This clone was counted a single time. This sequence joins TRBV7-8 and TRBJ1-2, with D perhaps TRBD1 (5 bases). The CDR3 has 16 residues. V gave up 5 bases and J gave up 4 bases, with 20 bases separating them. Germline CDR1 is SGHVS and CDR2 is FQNEAQ. The CDR3 region is CASSTSSSPGVYGYTF. The CDR3 coding sequence is TGTGCCAGCAGCACCTCCAGCTCGCCGGGGGTCTATGGCTACACCTTC. Full variable domain (outside the CDR3, taken from reference TRBV7-8 and TRBJ1-2): GAGVSQSPRYKVAKRGQDVALRCDPISGHVSLFWYQQALGQGPEFLTYFQNEAQLDKSGLPSDRFFAERPEGSVSTLKIQRTQQEDSAVYLCASSTSSSPGVYGYTFGSGTRLTVV.

The sample holds a few counts of this clone. The J gene is TRBJ2-7, the V gene TRBV4-2; D ambiguous. V lost 11 bases and J 9 bases, leaving 8 bases between the germline ends. The germline gives CDR1 LGHNA, CDR2 YNFKEQ. The CDR3 has 8 amino acids. The CDR3 spells CAGPTQYF. The CDR3 DNA sequence: TGTGCCGGACCCACGCAGTACTTC.

The gene calls are TRBV27 and TRBJ2-7; maybe TRBD2 (5 bases). V lost 4 bases to trimming and J lost 1 base, with 11 bases between them. Germline loops: CDR1 MNHEY, CDR2 SMNVEV (reference sequence). The CDR3 covers 14 residues. In DNA, the CDR3 is TGTGCCAGCAGTTCCCAACTAGTTTCCTACGAGCAGTACTTC. It is translated as CASSSQLVSYEQYF.

V usage is TRBV9 and J usage is TRBJ2-2, with 7 bases identical to TRBD1. This CDR3 comprises 14 residues. Losses at the gene ends were 3 bases for V and 5 bases for J; bases not matched to a gene: 4. Per the germline V gene, CDR1 is SGDLS and CDR2 is YYNGEE. DNA for the CDR3: TGTGCCAGCAGCGGACAGGGACAAACCGGGGAGCTGTTTTTT. Encoded protein: CASSGQGQTGELFF. Drawing the rest from reference TRBV9 and TRBJ2-2, the complete variable domain is DSGVTQTPKHLITATGQRVTLRCSPRSGDLSVYWYQQSLDQGLQFLIQYYNGEERAKGNILERFSAQQFPDLHSELNLSSLELGDSALYFCASSGQGQTGELFFGEGSRLTVL.

Turning to this clone: A junction end diverges from the germline sequence, so it may reflect a read error. The rearrangement links TRBV7-7 to TRBJ2-1; weak D call: TRBD1 (5 bases). This CDR3 region has 15 residues. The germline V gene encodes CDR1 SSHAT and CDR2 FNYEAQ (reference sequence). This chain's CDR3 is CASSLEPSDSYEQFF. As DNA, the CDR3 is TGTGCTAGCAGCTTAGAGCCCAGCGACAGCTATGAGCAGTTCTTC.

V and J are TRBV20-1 and TRBJ1-1; D is perhaps TRBD1 (5 bases). With 5 bases removed from V and 5 bases from J, the gap between germline ends came to 9 bases. The CDR3 totals 11 residues. The V gene's germline CDR1 is DFQATT and CDR2 SNEGSKA (reference sequence). The CDR3: CSARGGTEAFF. For the CDR3, the DNA is TGCAGTGCTCGGGGGGGGACTGAAGCTTTCTTT.

The chain joins TRBV18 to TRBJ1-1, with D maybe TRBD1 (6 bases). CDR3 length: 16 amino acids. Germline V gene data show CDR1 as KGHSH and CDR2 as LQKENI. V lost 0 bases, J lost 0 bases, and 11 bases lay in between. The CDR3 spells CASSPPQGLVNTEAFF. The CDR3 DNA reads TGTGCCAGCTCACCACCTCAGGGGTTAGTGAACACTGAAGCTTTCTTT.

Only a few counts were recorded for this clone. V is TRBV7-6 and J is TRBJ2-3, with 9 bases matching TRBD2. The germline V gene has CDR1 SGHVS and CDR2 FNYEAQ. Trimming removed 1 base from V and 4 bases from J; junction bases left unmatched: 3. The CDR3 is made up of 15 amino acids. This CDR3 reads CASSLGGLAPDTQYF. The CDR3 DNA reads as TGTGCCAGCAGCTTAGGGGGACTAGCCCCAGATACGCAGTATTTT.

To note about this clone: One base separates it from a far larger clone, so it is likely a read error. The V gene is TRBV7-7, the J gene TRBJ2-2; the match to TRBD1 covers 11 bases. The CDR3 sequence is 17 residues long. CDR1 is SSHAT, CDR2 FNYEAQ, per germline (reference sequence). DNA of the CDR3: TGTGCTAGCAGCTTAGACTCGGGGACAGGGGGTACCGGGGAGCTGTTTTTT. It encodes CASSLDSGTGGTGELFF.

The V gene is TRBV6-1, the J gene TRBJ2-7; D gene unclear. The V end was cut by 10 bases, the J end by 2 bases, with 9 bases between. The CDR3 spans 11 residues. Germline V CDR1 and CDR2: MNHNS, SASEGT. The CDR3 bases are TGTGCCACCATGGGGACCTACGAGCAGTACTTC. Translating it yields CATMGTYEQYF.

The J gene is TRBJ2-5, the V gene TRBV5-4; 10 bases are shared with TRBD2. The germline gives CDR1 SGHNT, CDR2 YYREEE (reference sequence). The CDR3 loop spans 16 amino acids. The trim removed 0 bases at V and 4 bases at J, leaving 6 bases unmatched. The CDR3 sequence: CASSLALAGVRETQYF. DNA for the CDR3: TGTGCCAGCAGCTTGGCCCTAGCGGGAGTTCGAGAGACCCAGTACTTC.

V is TRBV27 and J is TRBJ2-5; 7 bases match TRBD1. Per the germline V gene, CDR1 is MNHEY and CDR2 is SMNVEV (reference sequence). The CDR3 totals 13 residues. V lost 6 bases, J lost 5 bases, and 6 bases stayed unmatched. For the CDR3, the DNA is TGTGCCAGCAGAACTACAGGGGTCGAGACCCAGTACTTC. It translates to CASRTTGVETQYF.